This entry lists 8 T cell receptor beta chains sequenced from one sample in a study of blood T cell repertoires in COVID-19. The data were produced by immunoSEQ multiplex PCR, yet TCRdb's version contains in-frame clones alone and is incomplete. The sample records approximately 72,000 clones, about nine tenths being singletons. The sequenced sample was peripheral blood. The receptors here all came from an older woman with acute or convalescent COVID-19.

The CDR3 here is CASSLAQRDTQYF. The CDR3 DNA sequence: TGTGCCAGCAGCTTAGCGCAGAGGGATACGCAGTATTTT. The chain joins TRBV7-2 to TRBJ2-3; D not resolved. V lost 0 bases and J 6 bases, leaving 7 bases between the germline ends. The CDR3 length is 13 residues. CDR1 SGHTA and CDR2 FQGNSA come from the germline V gene.

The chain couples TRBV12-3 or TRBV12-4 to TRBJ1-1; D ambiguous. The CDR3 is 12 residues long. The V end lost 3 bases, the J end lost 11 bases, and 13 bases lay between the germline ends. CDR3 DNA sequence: TGTGCCAGCAGTTTTGAGGGATCGTATGCTTTCTTT. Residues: CASSFEGSYAFF.

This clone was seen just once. CDR3 DNA: TGTGCCAGCAGCTTAGAGGGGGATGAGCAGTTCTTC. Translated, it gives CASSLEGDEQFF. This rearrangement joins TRBV7-9 to TRBJ2-1; D may be TRBD1 (6 bases). The V and J ends lost 1 base and 8 bases respectively, with 6 bases between them. This CDR3 contains 12 residues. Germline loops: CDR1 SEHNR, CDR2 FQNEAQ (reference sequence). Full variable domain (missing parts from reference TRBV7-9 and TRBJ2-1): DTGVSQNPRHKITKRGQNVTFRCDPISEHNRLYWYRQTLGQGPEFLTYFQNEAQLEKSRLLSDRFSAERPKGSFSTLEIQRTEQGDSAMYLCASSLEGDEQFFGPGTRLTVL.

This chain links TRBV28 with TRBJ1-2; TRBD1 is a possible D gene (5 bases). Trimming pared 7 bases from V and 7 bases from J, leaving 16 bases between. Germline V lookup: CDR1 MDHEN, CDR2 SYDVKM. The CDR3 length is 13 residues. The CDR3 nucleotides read TGTGCCAGCACTCATAGGCGGGGACCTGGCTACACCTTC. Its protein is CASTHRRGPGYTF.

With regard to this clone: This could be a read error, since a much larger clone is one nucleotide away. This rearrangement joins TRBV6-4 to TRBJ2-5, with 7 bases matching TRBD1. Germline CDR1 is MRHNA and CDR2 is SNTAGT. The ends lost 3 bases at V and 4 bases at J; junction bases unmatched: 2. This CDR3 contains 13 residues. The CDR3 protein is CASSETGRETQYF. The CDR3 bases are TGTGCCAGCAGTGAGACAGGGAGAGAGACCCAGTACTTC.

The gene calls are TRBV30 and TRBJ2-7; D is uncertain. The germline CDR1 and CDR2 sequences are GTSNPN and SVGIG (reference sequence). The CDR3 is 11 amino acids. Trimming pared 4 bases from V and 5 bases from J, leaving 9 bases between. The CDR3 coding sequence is TGTGCCTGGACTACCAAGAACGAGCAGTACTTC. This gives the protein CAWTTKNEQYF. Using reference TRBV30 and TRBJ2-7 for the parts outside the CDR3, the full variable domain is SQTIHQWPATLVQPVGSPLSLECTVEGTSNPNLYWYRQAAGRGLQLLFYSVGIGQISSEVPQNLSASRPQDRQFILSSKKLLLSDSGFYLCAWTTKNEQYFGPGTRLTVT.

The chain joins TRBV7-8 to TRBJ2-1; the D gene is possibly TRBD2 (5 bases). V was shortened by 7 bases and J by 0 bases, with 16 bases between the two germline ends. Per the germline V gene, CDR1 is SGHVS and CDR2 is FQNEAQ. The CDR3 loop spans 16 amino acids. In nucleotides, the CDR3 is TGTGCCAGCACCGGGAAGGACCCTAGCTCCTACAATGAGCAGTTCTTC. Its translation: CASTGKDPSSYNEQFF. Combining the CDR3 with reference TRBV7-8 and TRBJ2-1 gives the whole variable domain GAGVSQSPRYKVAKRGQDVALRCDPISGHVSLFWYQQALGQGPEFLTYFQNEAQLDKSGLPSDRFFAERPEGSVSTLKIQRTQQEDSAVYLCASTGKDPSSYNEQFFGPGTRLTVL.

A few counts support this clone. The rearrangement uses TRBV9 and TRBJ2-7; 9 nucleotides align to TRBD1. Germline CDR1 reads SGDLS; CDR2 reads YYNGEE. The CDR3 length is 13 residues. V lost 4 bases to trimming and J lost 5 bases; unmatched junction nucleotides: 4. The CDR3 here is CASSTRTGDEQYF. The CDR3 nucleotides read TGTGCCAGCAGCACAAGGACAGGGGACGAGCAGTACTTC.